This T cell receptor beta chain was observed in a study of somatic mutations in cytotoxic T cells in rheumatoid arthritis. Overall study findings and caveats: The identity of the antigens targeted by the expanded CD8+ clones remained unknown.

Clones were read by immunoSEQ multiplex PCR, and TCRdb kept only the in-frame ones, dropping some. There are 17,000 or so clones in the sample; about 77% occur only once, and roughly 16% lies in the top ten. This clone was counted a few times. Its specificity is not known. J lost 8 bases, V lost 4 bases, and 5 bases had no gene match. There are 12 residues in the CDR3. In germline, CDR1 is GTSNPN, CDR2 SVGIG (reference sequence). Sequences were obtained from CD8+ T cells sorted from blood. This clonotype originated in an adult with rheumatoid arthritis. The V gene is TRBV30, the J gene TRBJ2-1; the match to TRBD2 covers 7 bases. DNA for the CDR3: TGTGCCTGGATGGGACTATCCCATGAGCAGTTCTTC. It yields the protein CAWMGLSHEQFF.